The 26 T cell receptor beta chains given below trace back to one sample, sequenced in a study of T cells after yellow fever vaccination. TCRdb redid the calling of the 5' RACE reads with MiXCR, one entry per CDR3 protein. Among 600,000 to 750,000 distinct CDR3 sequences listed, roughly an eighth were seen once. Here the sequenced sample was PBMCs, taken on the day of the yellow fever booster vaccination. The source of these receptors is a man aged 25 to 40 who received the YFV17D yellow fever vaccine.

This clonotype was detected only a few times. The chain couples TRBV7-2 to TRBJ2-1; 7 nucleotides agree with TRBD2. The germline V gene encodes CDR1 SGHTA and CDR2 FQGNSA. This CDR3 has 14 amino acids. V shed 6 bases, J shed 3 bases, and the junction held 5 bases outside the gene matches. CDR3 in amino acids: CASSREASYNEQFF. The CDR3 DNA reads as TGTGCCAGCAGTCGGGAGGCCAGCTACAATGAGCAGTTCTTC.

The sample holds many counts of this clonotype. The chain carries TRBV20-1 and TRBJ2-1; D might be TRBD1 or TRBD2, each matching 5 bases. The CDR3 loop spans 13 amino acids. Germline-derived CDR1 and CDR2 are DFQATT and SNEGSKA (reference sequence). CDR3 residues: CRILGTSGDEQFF. In DNA, the CDR3 is TGCAGAATTCTAGGGACCAGTGGCGATGAGCAGTTCTTC.

V and J are TRBV7-2 and TRBJ1-2; 8 nucleotides agree with TRBD1. Germline-derived CDR1 and CDR2 are SGHTA and FQGNSA. V dropped 2 bases and J dropped 3; count of bases not matched to a gene: 5. The CDR3 length is 15 residues. CDR3 loop: CASSLKPGGDYGYTF. DNA for the CDR3: TGTGCCAGCAGCTTAAAGCCAGGGGGCGACTATGGCTACACCTTC.

This clonotype appeared a few times. The V and J genes are TRBV5-1 and TRBJ2-2; D call uncertain. Per the germline V gene, CDR1 is SGHRS and CDR2 is YFSETQ. V shed 5 bases and J shed 0 bases, with 8 bases lying between them. The CDR3 totals 14 residues. CDR3 in amino acids: CASRKLSNTGELFF. The DNA for the CDR3 is TGCGCCAGCAGAAAGCTCTCGAACACCGGGGAGCTGTTTTTT.

The CDR3 bases are TGTGCCAGCCACCGGAGAGGCACTGAAGCTTTCTTT. Encoded protein: CASHRRGTEAFF. The chain joins TRBV19 to TRBJ1-1; D remains ambiguous. V lost 9 bases and J lost 4, with 12 bases in between. Germline CDR1 reads LNHDA; CDR2 reads SQIVND (reference sequence). CDR3 length: 12 amino acids.

This clonotype was observed a few times. The V and J genes are TRBV12-3 or TRBV12-4 and TRBJ1-5; 7 bases are a match to TRBD1. V shed 5 bases, J shed 5 bases, and the junction held 6 bases outside the gene matches. This CDR3 is built from 14 residues. In nucleotides, the CDR3 is TGTGCCAGCAGTCGACAGGGATTCCATCAGCCCCAGCATTTT. This codes for CASSRQGFHQPQHF.

CDR3 loop: CSADRGKGDEQYF. The CDR3 DNA reads as TGCAGCGCTGATAGGGGGAAGGGCGACGAGCAGTACTTC. The genes are TRBV29-1 and TRBJ2-7, with a tentative D call TRBD1 (6 bases). V lost 7 bases and J lost 5, with 18 bases in between. In germline, CDR1 is SQVTM, CDR2 ANQGSEA. There are 13 residues in the CDR3.

This clonotype appeared a few times. This chain uses TRBV4-3 with TRBJ1-6; D is ambiguous. This CDR3 has 17 amino acids. V lost 0 bases to trimming and J lost 0 bases, with 9 bases between them. The germline CDR1 and CDR2 sequences are LGHNA and YSLEER. CDR3: CASSQETGRSYNSPLHF. CDR3 DNA: TGCGCCAGCAGCCAAGAAACCGGCCGCTCCTATAATTCACCCCTCCACTTT.

The chain carries TRBV7-2 and TRBJ2-2, with D possibly being TRBD2 (6 bases). The CDR3 totals 13 residues. Germline-derived CDR1 and CDR2 are SGHTA and FQGNSA. The germline V and J ends were trimmed by 5 bases and 5 bases, with 9 bases remaining between them. CDR3 DNA: TGTGCCAGCAGCCAGGGACTGACCGGGGAGCTGTTTTTT. Its translation is CASSQGLTGELFF.

This clonotype was seen more than once but under ten times. The chain is built from TRBV6-2 or TRBV6-3 and TRBJ2-3; the match to TRBD2 covers 12 bases. CDR3 length equals 16 residues. Germline values: CDR1 MNHEY, CDR2 SVGEGT. Trimming took 5 bases from V and 1 from J; bases not matched to a gene: 4. The CDR3: CASSRRLAGGTDTQYF. DNA for the CDR3: TGTGCCAGCAGTCGAAGACTAGCGGGGGGCACAGATACGCAGTATTTT.

The chain employs TRBV24-1 and TRBJ2-7; TRBD2 matches 11 bases. Germline V gene lookup returns CDR1 KGHDR and CDR2 SFDVKD. This CDR3 comprises 15 residues. V was clipped by 4 bases and J by 5 bases; unmatched bases: 6. The chain's CDR3 is CATSDTSGSVNEQYF. In nucleotides, the CDR3 is TGTGCCACCAGTGACACTAGCGGGAGTGTGAACGAGCAGTACTTC.

This clonotype has only a few counts. The chain combines TRBV29-1 with TRBJ2-2; D is unresolved. This CDR3 is 15 amino acids long. V was trimmed by 4 bases and J by 2 bases, leaving 14 bases between them. The germline V gene has CDR1 SQVTM and CDR2 ANQGSEA. The CDR3 protein is CSVVSAKGNTGELFF. The CDR3 bases are TGCAGCGTTGTGTCTGCCAAGGGAAACACCGGGGAGCTGTTTTTT.

The V call is TRBV5-4, the J call TRBJ2-2; D is ambiguous. This CDR3 contains 12 residues. The V and J ends lost 7 bases and 4 bases respectively, with 8 bases between them. CDR1 and CDR2 from the germline V gene are SGHNT and YYREEE (reference sequence). The DNA for the CDR3 is TGTGCCAGCCTGAAAGGCACCGGGGAGCTGTTTTTT. Translated, it gives CASLKGTGELFF.

The chain recombines TRBV20-1 with TRBJ2-7; 8 nucleotides match TRBD1. V trimming: 0 bases; J trimming: 4 bases; junction bases outside the gene matches: 8. Per the germline V gene, CDR1 is DFQATT and CDR2 is SNEGSKA (reference sequence). The CDR3 is 15 amino acids. In DNA form, the CDR3 reads TGCAGTGCTAGAGACTCCGGGACAGGCCTATACGAGCAGTACTTC. This codes for CSARDSGTGLYEQYF.

This chain links TRBV7-9 with TRBJ2-7, with D maybe TRBD2 (6 bases). From germline, CDR1 is SEHNR and CDR2 FQNEAQ (reference sequence). The CDR3 consists of 16 residues. Trimming shortened V by 1 base and J by 5 bases, and 18 bases separated the two germline ends. This CDR3 is CASSLVAGRGVHEQYF. CDR3 sequence (DNA): TGTGCCAGCAGCTTAGTAGCCGGGAGAGGGGTCCACGAGCAGTACTTC.

The CDR3 region is CATDSYNEQFF. DNA of the CDR3: TGTGCCACCGACAGTTACAATGAGCAGTTCTTC. The rearrangement uses TRBV6-6 and TRBJ2-1; maybe TRBD1 (5 bases). CDR1 is MNHNY and CDR2 is SVGAGI in the germline V gene (reference sequence). Trimming removed 10 bases at V and 4 bases at J, with 8 bases between. The CDR3 spans 11 residues.

The J gene is TRBJ1-1, the V gene TRBV19; D might be TRBD1 (5 bases). The V gene's germline CDR1 is LNHDA and CDR2 SQIVND (reference sequence). CDR3 length: 15 residues. V was clipped by 3 bases and J by 2 bases, with 13 bases between them. The CDR3 DNA reads as TGTGCCAGTAGTATCACCGGGACTCCAAACACTGAAGCTTTCTTT. Translated, it gives CASSITGTPNTEAFF.

This clonotype was seen more than once but under ten times. The rearrangement links TRBV12-3 or TRBV12-4 to TRBJ2-2, with D possibly matching TRBD1 (6 bases). With 6 bases removed from V and 5 bases from J, the gap between germline ends came to 19 bases. The CDR3 is 16 residues long. CDR3 protein: CASSLKAGEGTGELFF. The CDR3 DNA reads as TGTGCCAGCAGCCTAAAGGCAGGGGAAGGGACCGGGGAGCTGTTTTTT.

This clonotype has more than one count but fewer than ten. This sequence joins TRBV12-3 or TRBV12-4 and TRBJ2-1; 7 bases are a match to TRBD1. CDR3 length equals 14 residues. V lost 5 bases to trimming and J lost 10 bases; unmatched junction nucleotides: 11. The CDR3 is CASSPTGLGPEQFF. The CDR3 DNA reads as TGTGCCAGCAGTCCGACAGGGTTGGGACCCGAGCAGTTCTTC.

This clonotype was counted a few times. The rearrangement joins TRBV29-1 to TRBJ2-5; D gene uncertain. Germline CDR1 is SQVTM and CDR2 is ANQGSEA. This CDR3 comprises 13 residues. Trimming removed 2 bases at V and 5 bases at J, with 12 bases between. The CDR3 loop reads CSVEYRRMETQYF. The CDR3, as DNA: TGCAGCGTTGAATACCGCCGGATGGAGACCCAGTACTTC. The full variable domain, its missing parts supplied by reference TRBV29-1 and TRBJ2-5, is SAVISQKPSRDICQRGTSLTIQCQVDSQVTMMFWYRQQPGQSLTLIATANQGSEATYESGFVIDKFPISRPNLTFSTLTVSNMSPEDSSIYLCSVEYRRMETQYFGPGTRLLVL.

This clonotype was recorded many times. The chain combines TRBV20-1 with TRBJ2-1; unclear D gene. The CDR3 extends over 13 amino acids. Germline CDR1 DFQATT, CDR2 SNEGSKA (reference sequence). This chain's CDR3 is CSPLGGSYNEQFF. In DNA, the CDR3 is TGCAGCCCCCTCGGTGGCTCCTACAATGAGCAGTTCTTC.

In DNA form, the CDR3 reads TGTGCCAGCAGTTATATAGGGTTAAGACCCTACGAGCAGTACTTC. Its protein product is CASSYIGLRPYEQYF. This chain links TRBV27 with TRBJ2-7; D is unresolved. CDR1 is MNHEY, CDR2 SMNVEV, per germline (reference sequence). V lost 4 bases and J 2 bases, leaving 15 bases between the germline ends. The CDR3 has 15 amino acids.

This clonotype has a handful of counts. The rearrangement uses TRBV19 and TRBJ2-5; D may match TRBD1 or TRBD2 (5 bases each). CDR3 size: 15 residues. Trimming left V 4 bases short and J 6 bases short, with 18 bases between. CDR1 and CDR2 (germline): LNHDA, SQIVND (reference sequence). CDR3 amino acids: CASSTRPGPAKTQYF. Here the CDR3 DNA reads TGTGCCAGTAGTACCAGACCGGGGCCTGCAAAGACCCAGTACTTC. Variable domain in full (rest from reference TRBV19 and TRBJ2-5): DGGITQSPKYLFRKEGQNVTLSCEQNLNHDAMYWYRQDPGQGLRLIYYSQIVNDFQKGDIAEGYSVSREKKESFPLTVTSAQKNPTAFYLCASSTRPGPAKTQYFGPGTRLLVL.

This clonotype was detected a few times. The rearrangement joins TRBV4-3 to TRBJ1-6, with 10 bases aligning to TRBD1. J gave up 7 bases and V 0 bases, and 9 bases lay outside the gene matches. This CDR3 contains 18 residues. Germline V gene data show CDR1 as LGHNA and CDR2 as YSLEER. CDR3 sequence (DNA): TGCGCCAGCAGCCAAGATCTCCTCGGACAGGGGGTAAATTCACCCCTCCACTTT. Its translation is CASSQDLLGQGVNSPLHF.

The chain is built from TRBV20-1 and TRBJ2-3; D may be TRBD2 (5 bases). The V gene lost 4 bases and the J gene lost 0 bases, with 14 bases spanning the gap. The V gene's germline CDR1 is DFQATT and CDR2 SNEGSKA (reference sequence). The CDR3 is 15 residues long. CDR3 protein: CSAKGKRTSTDTQYF. As DNA, the CDR3 is TGCAGTGCTAAAGGGAAGAGGACTAGCACAGATACGCAGTATTTT.

This clonotype was counted a few times. The chain carries TRBV5-1 and TRBJ2-7, with 11 nucleotides matching TRBD2. The CDR3 runs to 15 residues. Germline CDR1 SGHRS, CDR2 YFSETQ. The V segment lost 1 base and the J segment 5 bases; nucleotides outside the gene matches: 5. In DNA, the CDR3 is TGCGCCAGCAGCTTGTGGACTAGCGGGTCGGACGAGCAGTACTTC. It yields the protein CASSLWTSGSDEQYF. Complete variable domain (other parts from reference TRBV5-1 and TRBJ2-7): KAGVTQTPRYLIKTRGQQVTLSCSPISGHRSVSWYQQTPGQGLQFLFEYFSETQRNKGNFPGRFSGRQFSNSRSEMNVSTLELGDSALYLCASSLWTSGSDEQYFGPGTRLTVT.